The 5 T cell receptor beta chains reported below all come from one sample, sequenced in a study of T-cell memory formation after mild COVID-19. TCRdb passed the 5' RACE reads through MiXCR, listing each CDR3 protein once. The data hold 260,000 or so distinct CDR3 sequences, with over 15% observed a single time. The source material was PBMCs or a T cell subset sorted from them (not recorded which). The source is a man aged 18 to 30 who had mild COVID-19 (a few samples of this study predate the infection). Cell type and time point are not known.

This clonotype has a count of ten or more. The CDR3 coding sequence is TGTGCCACCAGCAGACCTTCGGACCAGGGAAACATTCAGTACTTC. Translating it yields CATSRPSDQGNIQYF. This chain links TRBV15 with TRBJ2-4, with D possibly being TRBD1 (5 bases). CDR1 LNHNV and CDR2 YYDKDF come from the germline V gene (reference sequence). The CDR3 totals 15 residues. V was pared by 2 bases and J by 6 bases, with 14 bases between.

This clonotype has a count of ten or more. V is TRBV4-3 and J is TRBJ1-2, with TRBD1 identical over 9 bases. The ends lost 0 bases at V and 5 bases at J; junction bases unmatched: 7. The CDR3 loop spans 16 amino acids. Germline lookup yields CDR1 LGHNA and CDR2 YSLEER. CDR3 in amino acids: CASSQDPGQGIYGYTF. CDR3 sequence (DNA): TGCGCCAGCAGCCAAGACCCGGGACAGGGAATTTATGGCTACACCTTC.

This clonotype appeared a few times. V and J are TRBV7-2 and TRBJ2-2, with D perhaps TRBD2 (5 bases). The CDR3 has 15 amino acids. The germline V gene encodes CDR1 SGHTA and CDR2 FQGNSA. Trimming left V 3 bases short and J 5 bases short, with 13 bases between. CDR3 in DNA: TGTGCCAGCAGCTTTGCTAGCAGTTCGACCGGGGAGCTGTTTTTT. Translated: CASSFASSSTGELFF.

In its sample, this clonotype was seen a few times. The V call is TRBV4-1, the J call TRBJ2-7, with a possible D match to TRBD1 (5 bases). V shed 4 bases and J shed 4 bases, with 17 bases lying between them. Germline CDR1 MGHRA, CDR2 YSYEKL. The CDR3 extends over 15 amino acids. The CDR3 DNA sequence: TGCGCCAGCAGCCTCCGACATCAGGGCGCTTACGAGCAGTACGTC. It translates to CASSLRHQGAYEQYV.

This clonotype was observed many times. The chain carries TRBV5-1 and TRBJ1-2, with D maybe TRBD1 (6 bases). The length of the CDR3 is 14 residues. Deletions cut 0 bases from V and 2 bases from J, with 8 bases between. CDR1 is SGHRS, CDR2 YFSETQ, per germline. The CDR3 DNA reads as TGCGCCAGCAGCTTGGATGACAGGAACTATGGCTACACCTTC. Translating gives CASSLDDRNYGYTF.